Presented here are 14 T cell receptor beta chains from one specimen sequenced in a study of cytomegalovirus exposure and HLA in healthy donors. PCR employed 60 Vbeta and 13 Jbeta primers. TCRdb's table, derived via immunoSEQ multiplex PCR, lists solely in-frame clones and lacks some. Counted here are some 120,000 clones, around two thirds occurring once; the ten biggest clones make up 4.8%. The sequenced sample consisted of PBMCs. The receptors come from a man between 60 and 75 years old in good health and CMV-seropositive.

As for this clone: One end of the junction does not line up with germline, which may come from a read error. The chain has TRBV27 and TRBJ2-7; D possibly corresponds to TRBD1 (5 bases). Germline CDR1 and CDR2: MNHEY and SMNVEV (reference sequence). CDR3 length: 13 residues. CDR3 sequence: CASSFKKQVPPDF. The DNA of the CDR3 is TGTGCCAGCAGTTTCAAAAAACAGGTGCCTCCCGACTTC.

The J gene is TRBJ2-5, the V gene TRBV7-2; 9 nucleotides line up with TRBD1. CDR1 SGHTA and CDR2 FQGNSA come from the germline V gene. With 5 bases clipped from V and 1 base from J, the junction kept 5 bases outside the gene matches. This CDR3 spans 15 amino acids. The CDR3 sequence: CASSLGQGPQETQYF. In nucleotides, the CDR3 is TGTGCCAGCAGCCTGGGACAGGGTCCCCAAGAGACCCAGTACTTC.

This clone was observed a few times. J is TRBJ2-4 and V is TRBV28; 12 positions agree with TRBD2. This CDR3 has 15 amino acids. Trimming took 6 bases from V and 8 from J; bases not matched to a gene: 8. Germline CDR1 reads MDHEN; CDR2 reads SYDVKM. This CDR3 reads CASRPPSGGADIQYF. The CDR3 nucleotides read TGTGCCAGCAGGCCACCTAGCGGGGGGGCCGACATTCAGTACTTC.

This clone was detected only a few times. This sequence joins TRBV5-1 and TRBJ1-1; 7 positions match TRBD1. Trimming removed 3 bases from V and 1 base from J; junction bases left unmatched: 3. Germline V lookup: CDR1 SGHRS, CDR2 YFSETQ. The CDR3 runs 14 residues. CDR3 loop: CASSSGQPNTEAFF. Here the CDR3 DNA reads TGCGCCAGCAGCTCGGGACAGCCGAACACTGAAGCTTTCTTT.

DNA of the CDR3: TGCGCCAGCACTTTTAGCGGGGGTTGGGGAGAGACCCAGTACTTC. Protein sequence: CASTFSGGWGETQYF. This chain joins TRBV5-1 and TRBJ2-5; 9 bases line up with TRBD2. Germline assignment: CDR1 SGHRS and CDR2 YFSETQ. With 6 bases clipped from V and 4 bases from J, the junction kept 10 bases outside the gene matches. This CDR3 has 15 residues.

With regard to this clone: Other DNA sequences in the sample encode the same CDR3. This rearrangement joins TRBV25-1 to TRBJ1-4; no clear D gene. Per the germline V gene, CDR1 is MGHDK and CDR2 is SYGVNS. The CDR3 extends over 13 amino acids. V lost 7 bases and J lost 5, with 11 bases in between. The CDR3 reads CASNSRINEKLFF. The CDR3 coding sequence is TGTGCCAGCAACTCGCGGATCAATGAAAAACTGTTTTTT.

This chain joins TRBV7-2 and TRBJ1-1; D not resolved. The CDR3 is 14 residues long. Germline CDR1 and CDR2: SGHTA and FQGNSA. Trimming took off 1 base at V and 2 bases at J, with 8 bases between the two ends. The CDR3 sequence: CASSLGISNTEAFF. CDR3 sequence (DNA): TGTGCCAGCAGCTTAGGTATATCCAACACTGAAGCTTTCTTT.

This clone was found a few times. The CDR3 DNA sequence: TGTGCCAGCAGCGGACAGCCTGGCAATCAGCCCCAGCATTTT. Amino acids: CASSGQPGNQPQHF. The rearrangement links TRBV6-1 to TRBJ1-5; D might be TRBD1 (6 bases). V was pared by 6 bases and J by 2 bases, with 11 bases between. The CDR3 has 14 amino acids. Per the germline V gene, CDR1 is MNHNS and CDR2 is SASEGT.

This chain links TRBV5-4 with TRBJ1-2; no firm D call. Germline assignment: CDR1 SGHNT and CDR2 YYREEE (reference sequence). V lost 2 bases and J 4 bases, leaving 6 bases between the germline ends. The CDR3 covers 12 residues. The CDR3 loop is CASSFGAYGYTF. The CDR3 DNA is TGTGCCAGCAGCTTTGGAGCCTATGGCTACACCTTC.

The J gene is TRBJ1-1, the V gene TRBV28; D perhaps matches TRBD1 (6 bases). V dropped 5 bases and J dropped 7 bases, with 17 bases sitting between them. CDR3 length equals 14 residues. In germline, CDR1 is MDHEN, CDR2 SYDVKM. CDR3: CASSRIQGLVEAFF. As DNA, the CDR3 is TGTGCCAGCAGTCGCATACAGGGTTTAGTTGAAGCTTTCTTT.

V gene TRBV6-1 combines with J gene TRBJ2-5; 7 nucleotides match TRBD1. After removal of 10 bases from V and 5 bases from J, the junction contained 10 bases not matched to a gene. Per germline, CDR1 MNHNS and CDR2 SASEGT. The CDR3 extends over 13 amino acids. The CDR3 protein is CATDRDRGETQYF. The CDR3, as DNA: TGTGCCACCGACCGGGACAGAGGTGAGACCCAGTACTTC.

The chain has TRBV6-6 and TRBJ2-2; D may be TRBD1 (8 bases). CDR1 and CDR2 (germline): MNHNY, SVGAGI (reference sequence). This CDR3 has 15 residues. V lost 5 bases and J 7 bases, leaving 17 bases between the germline ends. The CDR3 coding sequence is TGTGCCAGCAGTCCTCCGACAGGGGAGGGCGGGGAGCTGTTTTTT. It specifies CASSPPTGEGGELFF.

This clone was seen a handful of times. This chain uses TRBV5-1 with TRBJ2-1; 11 positions agree with TRBD2. Per the germline V gene, CDR1 is SGHRS and CDR2 is YFSETQ. CDR3 size: 16 residues. The V and J ends lost 2 bases and 6 bases, in that order; junction bases with no gene match: 7. CDR3 residues: CASSLRLAGFLNEQFF. In DNA form, the CDR3 reads TGCGCCAGCAGCTTAAGACTAGCGGGGTTTCTCAATGAGCAGTTCTTC.

This chain uses TRBV9 with TRBJ1-4; the D gene is possibly TRBD1 (6 bases). Trimming shortened V by 3 bases and J by 4 bases, and 13 bases separated the two germline ends. This CDR3 comprises 15 residues. Germline V gives CDR1 SGDLS, CDR2 YYNGEE. Here the CDR3 DNA reads TGTGCCAGCAGCGCCCCAGTAGGGGGTAATGAAAAACTGTTTTTT. Translating it yields CASSAPVGGNEKLFF.